The clone carrying this T cell receptor (beta chain) has a handful of counts. Antigen specificity is unknown. The source of the sample is a study of T cells after yellow fever vaccination. One entry per CDR3 protein, called by TCRdb with MiXCR from the 5' RACE reads. The sample includes 500,000 to 650,000 distinct CDR3 sequences, 17% seen only once; the top ten take roughly 17%. Broader study findings: The study re-detected most primary-vaccination clones after the booster (around 96% CD4, almost 90% CD8).

Trimming cost V 4 bases and J 7 bases; bases outside gene matches: 8. The length of the CDR3 is 15 residues. Germline CDR1 and CDR2: ENHRY and SYGVKD. The clonotype comes from a man aged 18 to 30 who received the YFV17D yellow fever vaccine. The V and J genes are TRBV10-3 and TRBJ2-1; 9 bases are a match to TRBD2. The sequences come from PBMCs, collected 5 to 6 days after the first yellow fever vaccination. This CDR3 is CAISGASGVGNEQFF. DNA of the CDR3: TGTGCCATCAGTGGGGCTAGCGGGGTTGGTAATGAGCAGTTCTTC.